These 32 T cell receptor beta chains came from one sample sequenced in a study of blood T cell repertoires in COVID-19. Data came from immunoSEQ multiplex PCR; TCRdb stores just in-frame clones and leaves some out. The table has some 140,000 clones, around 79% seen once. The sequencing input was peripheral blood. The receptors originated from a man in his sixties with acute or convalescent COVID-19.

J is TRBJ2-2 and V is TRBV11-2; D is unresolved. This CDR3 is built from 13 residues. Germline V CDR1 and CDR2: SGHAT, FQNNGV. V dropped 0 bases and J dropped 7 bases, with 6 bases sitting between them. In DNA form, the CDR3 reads TGTGCCAGCAGCTTAGATAGGAGCGGGGAGCTGTTTTTT. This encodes CASSLDRSGELFF.

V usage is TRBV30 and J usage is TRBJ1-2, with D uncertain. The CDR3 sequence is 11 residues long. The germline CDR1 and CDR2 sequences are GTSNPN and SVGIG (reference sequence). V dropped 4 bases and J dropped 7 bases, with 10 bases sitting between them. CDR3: CAWTTAGGYTF. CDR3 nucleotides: TGTGCCTGGACGACGGCGGGTGGCTACACCTTC.

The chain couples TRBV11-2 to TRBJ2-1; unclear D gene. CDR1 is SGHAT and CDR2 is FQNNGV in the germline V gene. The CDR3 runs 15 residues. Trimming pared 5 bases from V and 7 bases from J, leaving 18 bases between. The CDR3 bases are TGTGCCAGCAGCCTCCGGGTAGGAGACTTTAATGAGCAGTTCTTC. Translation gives CASSLRVGDFNEQFF.

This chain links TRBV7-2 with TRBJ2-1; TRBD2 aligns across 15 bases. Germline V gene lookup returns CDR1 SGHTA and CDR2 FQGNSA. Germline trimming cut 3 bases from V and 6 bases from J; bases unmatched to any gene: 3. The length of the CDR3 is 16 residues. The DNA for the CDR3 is TGTGCCAGCAGCTTCGGACTAGCGGGAGGGCCCAATGAGCAGTTCTTC. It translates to CASSFGLAGGPNEQFF.

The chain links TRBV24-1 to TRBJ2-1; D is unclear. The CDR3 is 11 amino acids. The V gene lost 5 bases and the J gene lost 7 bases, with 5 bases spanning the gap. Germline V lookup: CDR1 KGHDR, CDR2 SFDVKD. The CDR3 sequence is CATSVANEQFF. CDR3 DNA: TGTGCCACCAGTGTAGCTAATGAGCAGTTCTTC.

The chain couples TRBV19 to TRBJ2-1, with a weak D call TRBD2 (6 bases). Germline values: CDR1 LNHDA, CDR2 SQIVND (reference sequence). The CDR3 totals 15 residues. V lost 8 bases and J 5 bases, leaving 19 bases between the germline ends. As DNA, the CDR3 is TGTGCCAGTCGTGCGGGACTCCCCCCCAACAATGAGCAGTTCTTC. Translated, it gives CASRAGLPPNNEQFF.

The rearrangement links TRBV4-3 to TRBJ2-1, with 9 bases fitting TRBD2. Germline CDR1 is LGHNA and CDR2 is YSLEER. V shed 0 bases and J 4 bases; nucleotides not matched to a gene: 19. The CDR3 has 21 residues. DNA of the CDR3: TGCGCCAGCAGCCAAGATCTAACTAGCGGGTCCACTACCCCTTCTTACAATGAGCAGTTCTTC. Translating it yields CASSQDLTSGSTTPSYNEQFF.

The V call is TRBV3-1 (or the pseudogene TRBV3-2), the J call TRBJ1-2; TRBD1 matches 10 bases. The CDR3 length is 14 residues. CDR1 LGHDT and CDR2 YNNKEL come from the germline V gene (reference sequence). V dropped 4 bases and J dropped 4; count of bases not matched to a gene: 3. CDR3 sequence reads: CASSPGDRGYGYTF. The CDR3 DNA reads TGTGCCAGCAGCCCGGGGGACAGGGGCTATGGCTACACCTTC.

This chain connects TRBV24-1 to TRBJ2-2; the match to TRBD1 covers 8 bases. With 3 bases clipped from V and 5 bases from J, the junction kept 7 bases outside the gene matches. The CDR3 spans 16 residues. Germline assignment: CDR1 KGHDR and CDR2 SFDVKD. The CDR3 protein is CATSDTGGKWTGELFF. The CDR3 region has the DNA TGTGCCACCAGTGATACAGGGGGGAAGTGGACCGGGGAGCTGTTTTTT.

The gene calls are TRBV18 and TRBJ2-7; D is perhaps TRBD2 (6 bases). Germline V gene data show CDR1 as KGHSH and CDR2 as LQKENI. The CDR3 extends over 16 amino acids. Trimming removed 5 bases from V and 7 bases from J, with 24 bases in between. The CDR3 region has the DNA TGTGCCAGCTCAAGGTGGGAGGTCCAGCAGGTGCGGGAGCAGTACTTC. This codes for CASSRWEVQQVREQYF. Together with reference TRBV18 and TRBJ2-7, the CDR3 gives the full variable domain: NAGVMQNPRHLVRRRGQEARLRCSPMKGHSHVYWYRQLPEEGLKFMVYLQKENIIDESGMPKERFSAEFPKEGPSILRIQQVVRGDSAAYFCASSRWEVQQVREQYFGPGTRLTVT.

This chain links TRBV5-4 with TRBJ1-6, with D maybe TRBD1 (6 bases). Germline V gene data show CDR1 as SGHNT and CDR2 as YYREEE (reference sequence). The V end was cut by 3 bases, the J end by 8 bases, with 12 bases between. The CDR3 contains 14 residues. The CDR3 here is CASSWGTFDSPLHF. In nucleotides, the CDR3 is TGTGCCAGCAGCTGGGGGACATTCGATTCACCCCTCCACTTT.

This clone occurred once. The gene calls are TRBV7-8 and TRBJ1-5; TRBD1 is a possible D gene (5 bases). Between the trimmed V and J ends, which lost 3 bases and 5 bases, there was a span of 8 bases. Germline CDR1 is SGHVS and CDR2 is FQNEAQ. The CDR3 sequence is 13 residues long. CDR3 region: CASSLKQDQPQHF. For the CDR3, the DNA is TGTGCCAGCAGCTTGAAACAGGATCAGCCCCAGCATTTT.

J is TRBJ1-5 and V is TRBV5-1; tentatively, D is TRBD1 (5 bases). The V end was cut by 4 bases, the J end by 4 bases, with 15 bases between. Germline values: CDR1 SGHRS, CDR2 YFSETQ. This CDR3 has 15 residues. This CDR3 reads CASSPLPGENQPQHF. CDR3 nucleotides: TGCGCCAGCAGCCCACTCCCGGGGGAGAATCAGCCCCAGCATTTT.

CDR3 sequence: CASSLSTGYGKLFF. The CDR3 DNA sequence: TGTGCCAGCAGTCTCTCGACAGGGTATGGAAAACTGTTTTTT. The chain joins TRBV6-6 to TRBJ1-4; the match to TRBD1 covers 7 bases. This CDR3 has 14 residues. CDR1 MNHNY and CDR2 SVGAGI come from the germline V gene (reference sequence). The V and J ends lost 5 bases and 10 bases, in that order; junction bases with no gene match: 10.

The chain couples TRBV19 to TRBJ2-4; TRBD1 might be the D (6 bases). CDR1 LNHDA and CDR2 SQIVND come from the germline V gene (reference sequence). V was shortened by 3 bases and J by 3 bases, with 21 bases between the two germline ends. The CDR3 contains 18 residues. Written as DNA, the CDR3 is TGTGCCAGTAGTATTAGGGACCAGGGGATGGGGGACAAAAACATTCAGTACTTC. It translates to CASSIRDQGMGDKNIQYF.

CDR3 sequence: CASSSTSGNLYEQYF. CDR3 nucleotides: TGTGCCAGCAGCAGTACTAGCGGGAACCTCTACGAGCAGTACTTC. The J gene is TRBJ2-7, the V gene TRBV11-2; 10 nucleotides agree with TRBD2. The junction had 7 bases not matched to a gene; V was cut back by 5 bases and J by 3 bases. This CDR3 contains 15 residues. Germline values: CDR1 SGHAT, CDR2 FQNNGV.

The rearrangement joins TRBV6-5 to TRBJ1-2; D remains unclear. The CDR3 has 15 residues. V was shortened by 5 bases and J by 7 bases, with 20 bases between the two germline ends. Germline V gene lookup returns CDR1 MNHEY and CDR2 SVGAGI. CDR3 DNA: TGTGCCAGCAGTCCCCGGGATCCCCCAAGTGGTGGCTACACCTTC. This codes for CASSPRDPPSGGYTF.

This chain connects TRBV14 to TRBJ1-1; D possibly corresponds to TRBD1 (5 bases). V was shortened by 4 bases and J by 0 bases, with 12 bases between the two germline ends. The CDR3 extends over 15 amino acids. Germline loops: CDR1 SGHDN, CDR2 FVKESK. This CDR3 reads CASSLWGGLNTEAFF. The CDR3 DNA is TGTGCCAGCAGCCTTTGGGGGGGGTTGAACACTGAAGCTTTCTTT.

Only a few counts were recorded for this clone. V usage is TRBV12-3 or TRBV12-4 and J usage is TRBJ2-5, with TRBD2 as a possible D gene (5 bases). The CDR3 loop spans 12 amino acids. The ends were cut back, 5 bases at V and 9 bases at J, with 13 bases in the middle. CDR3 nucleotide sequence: TGTGCCAGCAGTGTCGCGTCAGCGGCCCAGTACTTC. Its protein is CASSVASAAQYF.

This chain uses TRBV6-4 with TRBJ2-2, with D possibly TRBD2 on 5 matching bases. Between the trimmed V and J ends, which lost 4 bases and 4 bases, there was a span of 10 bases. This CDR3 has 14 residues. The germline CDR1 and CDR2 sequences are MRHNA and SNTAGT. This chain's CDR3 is CASSASGSTGELFF. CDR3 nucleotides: TGTGCCAGCAGTGCGTCGGGGAGCACCGGGGAGCTGTTTTTT.

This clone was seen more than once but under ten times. The CDR3 here is CASTYSTPGTAYEQYF. The CDR3 DNA reads TGTGCCAGCACTTACTCCACCCCCGGGACAGCCTACGAGCAGTACTTC. V and J are TRBV28 and TRBJ2-7; the match to TRBD1 covers 7 bases. The CDR3 has 16 amino acids. Germline V gives CDR1 MDHEN, CDR2 SYDVKM. Losses at the gene ends were 7 bases for V and 2 bases for J; bases not matched to a gene: 14.

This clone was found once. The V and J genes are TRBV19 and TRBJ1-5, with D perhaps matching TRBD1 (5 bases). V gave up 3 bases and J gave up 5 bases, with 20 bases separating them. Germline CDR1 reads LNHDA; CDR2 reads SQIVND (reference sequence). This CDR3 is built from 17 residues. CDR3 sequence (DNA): TGTGCCAGTAGTATTGGAAGTAGGGGTCTAACTCATCAGCCCCAGCATTTT. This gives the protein CASSIGSRGLTHQPQHF.

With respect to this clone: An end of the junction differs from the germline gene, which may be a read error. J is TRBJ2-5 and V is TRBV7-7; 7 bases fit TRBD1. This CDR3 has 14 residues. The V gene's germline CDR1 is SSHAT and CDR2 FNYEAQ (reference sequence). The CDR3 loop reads CASSRDRGQETQYF. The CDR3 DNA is TGTGCTAGCAGCCGGGACAGAGGACAAGAGACCCAGTACTTC.

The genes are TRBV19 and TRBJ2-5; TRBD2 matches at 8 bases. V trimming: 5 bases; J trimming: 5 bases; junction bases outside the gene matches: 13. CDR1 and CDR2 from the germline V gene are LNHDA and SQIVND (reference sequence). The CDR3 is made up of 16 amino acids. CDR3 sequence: CASSAGLGTWGETQYF. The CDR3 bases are TGTGCCAGTAGTGCGGGACTAGGTACCTGGGGTGAGACCCAGTACTTC.

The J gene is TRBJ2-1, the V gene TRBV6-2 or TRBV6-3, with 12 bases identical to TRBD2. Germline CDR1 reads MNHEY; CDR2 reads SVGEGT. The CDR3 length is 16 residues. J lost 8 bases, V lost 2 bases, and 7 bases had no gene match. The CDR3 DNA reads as TGTGCCAGCAGTTACCCGACTAGCGGGAGAATCTATGAGCAGTTCTTC. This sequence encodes CASSYPTSGRIYEQFF.

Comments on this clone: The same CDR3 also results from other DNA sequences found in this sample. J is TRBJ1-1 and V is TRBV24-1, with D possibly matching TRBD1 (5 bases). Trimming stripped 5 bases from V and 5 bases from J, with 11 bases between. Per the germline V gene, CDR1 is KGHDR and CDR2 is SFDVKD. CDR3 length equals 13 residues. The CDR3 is CATSVQGGTEAFF. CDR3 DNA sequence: TGTGCCACCAGTGTGCAGGGAGGGACTGAAGCTTTCTTT.

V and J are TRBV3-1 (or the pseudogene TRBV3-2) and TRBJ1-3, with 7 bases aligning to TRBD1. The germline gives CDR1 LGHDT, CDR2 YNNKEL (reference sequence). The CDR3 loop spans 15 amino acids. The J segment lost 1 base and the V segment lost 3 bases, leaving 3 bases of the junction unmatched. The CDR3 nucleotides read TGTGCCAGCAGCCATGGCAGGGGGTCTGGAAACACCATATATTTT. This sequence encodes CASSHGRGSGNTIYF.

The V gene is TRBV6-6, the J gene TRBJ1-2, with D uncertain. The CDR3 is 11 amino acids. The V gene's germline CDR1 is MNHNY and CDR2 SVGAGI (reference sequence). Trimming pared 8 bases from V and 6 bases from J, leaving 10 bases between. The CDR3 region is CASAEVNGYTF. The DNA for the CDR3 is TGTGCCAGCGCAGAAGTTAATGGCTACACCTTC.

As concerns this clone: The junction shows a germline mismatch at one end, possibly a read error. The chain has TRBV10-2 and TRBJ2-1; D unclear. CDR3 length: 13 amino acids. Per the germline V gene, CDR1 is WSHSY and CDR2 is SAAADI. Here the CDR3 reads CASSESPGGEEFF. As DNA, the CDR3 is TGCGCCAGCAGTGAGTCCCCCGGCGGTGAGGAGTTCTTC.

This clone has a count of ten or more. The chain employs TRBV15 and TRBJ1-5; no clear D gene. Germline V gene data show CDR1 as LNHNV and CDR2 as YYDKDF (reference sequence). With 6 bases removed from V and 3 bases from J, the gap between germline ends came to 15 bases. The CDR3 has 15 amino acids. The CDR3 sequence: CATSRGVDFNQPQHF. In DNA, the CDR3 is TGTGCCACCAGTCGCGGGGTGGACTTCAATCAGCCCCAGCATTTT. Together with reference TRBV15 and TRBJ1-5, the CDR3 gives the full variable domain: DAMVIQNPRYQVTQFGKPVTLSCSQTLNHNVMYWYQQKSSQAPKLLFHYYDKDFNNEADTPDNFQSRRPNTSFCFLDIRSPGLGDTAMYLCATSRGVDFNQPQHFGDGTRLSIL.

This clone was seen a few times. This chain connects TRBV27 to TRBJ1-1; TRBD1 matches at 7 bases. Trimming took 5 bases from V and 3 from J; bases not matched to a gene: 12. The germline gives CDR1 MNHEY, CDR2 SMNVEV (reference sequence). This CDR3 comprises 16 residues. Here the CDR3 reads CASSTGQARIDTEAFF. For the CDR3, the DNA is TGTGCCAGCAGTACCGGACAGGCCCGTATCGACACTGAAGCTTTCTTT.

The CDR3 region is CASSEDSSNSPLHF. The CDR3 DNA sequence: TGTGCCAGCAGTGAAGACTCATCCAATTCACCCCTCCACTTT. This sequence joins TRBV6-1 and TRBJ1-6, with D unresolved. The CDR3 has 14 residues. V lost 1 base to trimming and J lost 7 bases, with 8 bases between them. Germline values: CDR1 MNHNS, CDR2 SASEGT.